In this sample, the clone carrying this TCR beta chain turned up a few times. The data derive from a study of blood T cell repertoires in COVID-19. About the study: Samples came from the United States, Italy and Spain, spanning acute and convalescent COVID-19. T cells, B-cell-depleted T cells, or PBMCs provided the cDNA or gDNA that served as material.

Germline V CDR1 and CDR2: KGHSH, LQKENI. The ends lost 4 bases at V and 1 base at J; junction bases unmatched: 7. The CDR3 runs 17 residues. Source study methods: Amplifying reference gene primers gave estimates of nucleated cell counts. The protocol was immunoSEQ multiplex PCR, while the TCRdb copy is restricted to in-frame clones and leaves out a portion. The V and J calls and the clone size are those of that table, but D and trimming were determined from the DNA. The sample has some 140,000 clones; about 76% are singletons. The chain combines TRBV18 with TRBJ1-5, with 10 nucleotides matching TRBD1. Sequencing was carried out using peripheral blood. The sequence came from an elderly man with acute or convalescent COVID-19. The CDR3: CASSQDRGSISNQPQHF. CDR3 DNA sequence: TGTGCCAGCTCACAGGACAGGGGGTCTATAAGCAATCAGCCCCAGCATTTT.